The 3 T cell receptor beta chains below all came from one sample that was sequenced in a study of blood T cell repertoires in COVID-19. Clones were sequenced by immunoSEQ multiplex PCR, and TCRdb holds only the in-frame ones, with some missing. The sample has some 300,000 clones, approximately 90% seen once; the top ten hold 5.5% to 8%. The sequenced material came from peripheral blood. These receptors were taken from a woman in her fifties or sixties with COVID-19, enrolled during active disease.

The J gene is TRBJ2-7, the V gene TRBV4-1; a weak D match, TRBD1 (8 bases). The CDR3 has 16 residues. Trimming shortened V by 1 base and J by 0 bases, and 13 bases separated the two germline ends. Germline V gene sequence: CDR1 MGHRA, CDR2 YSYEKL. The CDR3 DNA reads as TGCGCCAGCAGCCAAGTAACAGGGGGGGGCTCCTACGAGCAGTACTTC. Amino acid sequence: CASSQVTGGGSYEQYF.

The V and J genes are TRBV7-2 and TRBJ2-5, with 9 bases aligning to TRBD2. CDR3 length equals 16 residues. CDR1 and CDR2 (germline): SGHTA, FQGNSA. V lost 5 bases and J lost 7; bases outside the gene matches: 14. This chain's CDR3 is CASSPDSGSHRGTQYF. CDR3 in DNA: TGTGCCAGCAGCCCGGATAGCGGGAGCCACCGGGGGACCCAGTACTTC. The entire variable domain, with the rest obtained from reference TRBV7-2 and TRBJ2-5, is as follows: GAGVSQSPSNKVTEKGKDVELRCDPISGHTALYWYRQSLGQGLEFLIYFQGNSAPDKSGLPSDRFSAERTGGSVSTLTIQRTQQEDSAVYLCASSPDSGSHRGTQYFGPGTRLLVL.

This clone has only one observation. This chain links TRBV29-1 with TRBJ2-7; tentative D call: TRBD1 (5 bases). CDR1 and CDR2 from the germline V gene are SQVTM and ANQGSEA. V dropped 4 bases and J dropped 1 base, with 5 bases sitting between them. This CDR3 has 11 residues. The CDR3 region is CSVGTSYEQYF. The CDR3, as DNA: TGCAGCGTTGGGACATCCTACGAGCAGTACTTC.